The sequence of this TCR beta chain was determined in a study of OX40 agonist ivuxolimab in advanced cancers. General study points: Determination of antigen specificity was not performed for the expanded peripheral T cells.

Germline CDR1 is MNHNS and CDR2 is SASEGT. V was shortened by 6 bases and J by 4 bases, with 12 bases between the two germline ends. CDR3 length: 13 residues. Sequencing used immunoSEQ multiplex PCR; TCRdb keeps in-frame clones, though not all of them. The repertoire consists of 85,000 to 100,000 clones, with approximately 94% occurring once and the leading ten covering approximately 0.2%. Concerning this clone itself: Its specificity is not known.

This TCR was recovered from an adult with an advanced solid tumor such as melanoma, head and neck, liver or kidney cancer. This rearrangement joins TRBV6-1 to TRBJ1-1; unclear D gene. The sample here was CD4+ or CD8+ T cells sorted from blood, taken in a trial of the OX40 agonist ivuxolimab. This CDR3 is CASRENMVTEAFF. In nucleotides, the CDR3 is TGTGCCAGCAGGGAAAACATGGTCACTGAAGCTTTCTTT.